The T cell receptor (beta chain) described here comes from a study of TIL therapy for anti-PD-1-resistant metastatic lung cancer. The wider study: Most patients had lung adenocarcinoma; a handful of tumors were EGFR-mutant, two ALK-rearranged; half smoked currently or formerly. Median tumor mutation burden was 1.5 mutations per megabase.

This clone was detected a few times. The sample's time point: pre-treatment sample, taken before nivolumab and TIL therapy. This was the immunoSEQ v3 assay. Sequencing depth was about 2 million read pairs for survey level, roughly 4.5-6 million for deep. The protocol was immunoSEQ multiplex PCR, while the TCRdb copy is restricted to in-frame clones and leaves out a portion. The sample records 55,000 to 65,000 clones, around 63% being singletons. V was pared by 5 bases and J by 2 bases, with 11 bases between. Looked up from germline, CDR1 is SGHRS and CDR2 is YFSETQ. The CDR3 covers 13 residues. The TCR originated in a person between 25 and 79 years old with non-small cell lung cancer. The sequences come from blood, collected at baseline. The V and J genes are TRBV5-1 and TRBJ2-7, with a weak D call TRBD2 (6 bases). In DNA form, the CDR3 reads TGCGCCAGCAGGGGACTTCCCCCCTACGAGCAGTACTTC. Residues: CASRGLPPYEQYF.